The source of this TCR beta chain is a study of immune evolution from preneoplasia to lung adenocarcinoma. Whole-study findings and limits: Top clone share appeared to fall from AAH through AIS, MIA, adenocarcinoma. Later-stage lesions appeared to have more T cells, more diversity, less clonality.

The V gene's germline CDR1 is MNHNS and CDR2 SASEGT. The CDR3 sequence is 14 residues long. J gave up 2 bases and V 7 bases, and 7 bases lay outside the gene matches. For this clone: Its specificity is not known.

Each case's diagnosis was confirmed by two pathologists on H&E. TCRdb keeps only in-frame clones here, not all; method: immunoSEQ multiplex PCR. The sample contains more than 7,500 clones, about 80% of which appear only once. The chain has TRBV6-1 and TRBJ1-1; 7 bases are a match to TRBD1. The sample taken for sequencing was FFPE minimally invasive lung adenocarcinoma tissue. This receptor was taken from a person between 70 and 80 years old with lung adenocarcinoma. Some clones in this sample may be carry-over from other donors' samples. The CDR3 nucleotides read TGTGCCAGCATTCAGGGGGGGGGTAACACTGAAGCTTTCTTT. It translates to CASIQGGGNTEAFF.